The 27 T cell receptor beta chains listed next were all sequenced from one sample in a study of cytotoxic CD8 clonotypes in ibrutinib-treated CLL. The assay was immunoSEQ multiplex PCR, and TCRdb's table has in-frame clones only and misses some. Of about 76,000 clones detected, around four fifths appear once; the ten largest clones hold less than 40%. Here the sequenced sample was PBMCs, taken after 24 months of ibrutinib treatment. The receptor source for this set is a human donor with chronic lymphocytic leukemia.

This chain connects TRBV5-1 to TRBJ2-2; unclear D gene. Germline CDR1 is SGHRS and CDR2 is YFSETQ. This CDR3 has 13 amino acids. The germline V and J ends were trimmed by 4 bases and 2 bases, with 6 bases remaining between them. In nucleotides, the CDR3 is TGCGCCAGCAGCGAACTCAACACCGGGGAGCTGTTTTTT. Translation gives CASSELNTGELFF.

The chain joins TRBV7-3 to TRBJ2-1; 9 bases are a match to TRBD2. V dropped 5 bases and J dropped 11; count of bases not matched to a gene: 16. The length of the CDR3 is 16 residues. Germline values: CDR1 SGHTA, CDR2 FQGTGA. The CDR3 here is CASSTGSAGGPVKQFF. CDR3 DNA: TGTGCCAGCAGCACCGGGTCGGCGGGAGGGCCGGTGAAGCAGTTCTTC.

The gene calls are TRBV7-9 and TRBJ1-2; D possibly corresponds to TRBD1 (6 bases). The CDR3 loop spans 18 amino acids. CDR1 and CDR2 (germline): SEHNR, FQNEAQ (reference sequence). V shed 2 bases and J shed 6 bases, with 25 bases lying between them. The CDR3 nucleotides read TGTGCCAGCAGCTTATTAGGGGGTTTCCAGGTAGGAGGCAATGGCTACACCTTC. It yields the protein CASSLLGGFQVGGNGYTF.

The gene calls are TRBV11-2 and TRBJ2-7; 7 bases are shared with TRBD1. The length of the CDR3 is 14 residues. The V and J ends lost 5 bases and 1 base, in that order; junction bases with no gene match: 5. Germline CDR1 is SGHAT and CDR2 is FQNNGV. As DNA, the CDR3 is TGTGCCAGCAGCCAGGACAGGAGTTCCTACGAGCAGTACTTC. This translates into CASSQDRSSYEQYF. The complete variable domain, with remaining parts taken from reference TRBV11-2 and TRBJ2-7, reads EAGVAQSPRYKIIEKRQSVAFWCNPISGHATLYWYQQILGQGPKLLIQFQNNGVVDDSQLPKDRFSAERLKGVDSTLKIQPAKLEDSAVYLCASSQDRSSYEQYFGPGTRLTVT.

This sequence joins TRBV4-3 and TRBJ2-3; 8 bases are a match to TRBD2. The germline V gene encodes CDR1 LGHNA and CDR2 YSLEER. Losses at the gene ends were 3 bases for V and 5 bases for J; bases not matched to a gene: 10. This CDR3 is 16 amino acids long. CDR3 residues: CASSQERERLGDTQYF. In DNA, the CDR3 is TGCGCCAGCAGCCAGGAGCGGGAGAGGCTTGGAGATACGCAGTATTTT.

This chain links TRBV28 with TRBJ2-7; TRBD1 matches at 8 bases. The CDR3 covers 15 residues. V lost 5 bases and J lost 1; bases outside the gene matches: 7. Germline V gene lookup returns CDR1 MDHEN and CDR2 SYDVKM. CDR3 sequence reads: CASSQGAQRSYEQYF. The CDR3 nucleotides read TGTGCCAGCAGTCAGGGGGCGCAGAGGTCCTACGAGCAGTACTTC.

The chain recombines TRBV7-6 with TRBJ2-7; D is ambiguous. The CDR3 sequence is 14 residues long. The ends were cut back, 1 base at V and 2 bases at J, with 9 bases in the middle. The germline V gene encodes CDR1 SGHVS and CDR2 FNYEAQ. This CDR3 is CASSLEAFTYEQYF. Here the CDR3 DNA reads TGTGCCAGCAGCTTAGAAGCCTTTACCTACGAGCAGTACTTC.

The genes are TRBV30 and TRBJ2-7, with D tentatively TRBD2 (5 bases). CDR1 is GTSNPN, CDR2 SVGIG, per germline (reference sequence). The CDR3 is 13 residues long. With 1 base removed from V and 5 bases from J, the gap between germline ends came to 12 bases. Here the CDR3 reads CAWSGGLGDEQYF. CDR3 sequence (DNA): TGTGCCTGGAGTGGAGGGCTTGGCGACGAGCAGTACTTC.

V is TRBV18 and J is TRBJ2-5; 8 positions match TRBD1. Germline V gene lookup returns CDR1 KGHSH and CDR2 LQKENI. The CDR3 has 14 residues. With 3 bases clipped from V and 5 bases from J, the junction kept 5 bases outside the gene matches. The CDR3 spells CASSPDRAGETQYF. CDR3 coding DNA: TGTGCCAGCTCACCGGACAGGGCCGGGGAGACCCAGTACTTC.

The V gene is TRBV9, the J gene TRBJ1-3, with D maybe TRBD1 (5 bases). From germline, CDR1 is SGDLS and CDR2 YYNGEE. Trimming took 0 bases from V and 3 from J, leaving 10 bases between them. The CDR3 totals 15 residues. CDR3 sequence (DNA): TGTGCCAGCAGCGTAGGGGGCAGGGATGGAAACACCATATATTTT. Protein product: CASSVGGRDGNTIYF.

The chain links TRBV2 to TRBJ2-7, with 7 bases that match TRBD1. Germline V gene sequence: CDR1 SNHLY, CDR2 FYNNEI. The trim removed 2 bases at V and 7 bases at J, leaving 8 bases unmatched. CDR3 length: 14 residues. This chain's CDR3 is CASSEWGTAWEQYF. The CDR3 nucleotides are TGTGCCAGCAGTGAATGGGGGACAGCCTGGGAGCAGTACTTC.

CDR3 sequence reads: CASSLTGQGRYTQYF. The CDR3 DNA reads as TGTGCCAGCAGCTTAACCGGACAGGGGCGGTATACGCAGTATTTT. The V and J genes are TRBV7-2 and TRBJ2-3, with 9 bases fitting TRBD1. The CDR3 consists of 15 residues. From germline, CDR1 is SGHTA and CDR2 FQGNSA. Trimming at V came to 2 bases and at J to 7 bases, leaving 7 bases not matched to a gene.

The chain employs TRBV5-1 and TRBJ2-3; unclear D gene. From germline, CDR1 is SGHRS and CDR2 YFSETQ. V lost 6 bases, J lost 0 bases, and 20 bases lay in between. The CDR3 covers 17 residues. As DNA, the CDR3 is TGCGCCAGCACTTTGTGGCCCCAGGTTGTAAGCACAGATACGCAGTATTTT. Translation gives CASTLWPQVVSTDTQYF.

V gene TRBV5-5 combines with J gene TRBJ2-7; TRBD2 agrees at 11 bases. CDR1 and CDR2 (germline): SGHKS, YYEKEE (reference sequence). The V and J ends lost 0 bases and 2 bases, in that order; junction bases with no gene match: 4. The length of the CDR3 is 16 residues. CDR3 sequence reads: CASSLAGTSGTYEQYF. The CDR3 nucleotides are TGTGCCAGCAGCTTGGCCGGGACTAGCGGAACCTACGAGCAGTACTTC.

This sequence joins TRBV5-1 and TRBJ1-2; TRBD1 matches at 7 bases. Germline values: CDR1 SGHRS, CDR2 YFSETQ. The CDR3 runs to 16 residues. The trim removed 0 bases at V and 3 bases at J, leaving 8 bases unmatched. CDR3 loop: CASSLVGAGGHYGYTF. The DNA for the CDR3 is TGCGCCAGCAGCTTGGTTGGCGCAGGGGGACACTATGGCTACACCTTC.

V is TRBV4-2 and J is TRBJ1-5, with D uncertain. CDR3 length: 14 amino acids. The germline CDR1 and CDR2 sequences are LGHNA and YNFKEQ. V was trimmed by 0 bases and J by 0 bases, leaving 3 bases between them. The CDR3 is CASSQDGSNQPQHF. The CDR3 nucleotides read TGTGCCAGCAGCCAAGATGGTAGCAATCAGCCCCAGCATTTT.

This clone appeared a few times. DNA for the CDR3: TGTGCCAGCAGCAAGGGACAGGGATCAACTAATGAAAAACTGTTTTTT. It encodes CASSKGQGSTNEKLFF. The rearrangement joins TRBV27 to TRBJ1-4, with 9 positions matching TRBD1. CDR3 size: 16 residues. Per germline, CDR1 MNHEY and CDR2 SMNVEV (reference sequence). Unmatched junction bases numbered 5, after V lost 6 bases and J lost 0 bases.

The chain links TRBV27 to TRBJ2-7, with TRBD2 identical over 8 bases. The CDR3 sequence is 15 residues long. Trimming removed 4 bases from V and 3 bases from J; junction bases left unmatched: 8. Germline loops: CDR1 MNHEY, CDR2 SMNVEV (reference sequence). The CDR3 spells CASSWQRERGYEQYF. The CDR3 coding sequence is TGTGCCAGCAGTTGGCAGCGGGAGAGAGGCTACGAGCAGTACTTC.

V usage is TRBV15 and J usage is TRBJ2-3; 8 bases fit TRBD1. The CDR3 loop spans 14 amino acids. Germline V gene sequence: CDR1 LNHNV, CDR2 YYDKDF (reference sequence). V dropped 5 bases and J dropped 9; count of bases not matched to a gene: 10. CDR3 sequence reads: CATSRRTGIGTQYF. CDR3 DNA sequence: TGTGCCACCAGCCGACGGACAGGGATAGGGACGCAGTATTTT.

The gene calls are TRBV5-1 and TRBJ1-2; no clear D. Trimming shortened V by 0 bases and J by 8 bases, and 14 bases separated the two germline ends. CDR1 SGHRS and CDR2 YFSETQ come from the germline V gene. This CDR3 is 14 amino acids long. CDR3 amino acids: CASSLGNDRLGYTF. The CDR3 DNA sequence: TGCGCCAGCAGCTTGGGAAATGACCGATTAGGCTACACCTTC.

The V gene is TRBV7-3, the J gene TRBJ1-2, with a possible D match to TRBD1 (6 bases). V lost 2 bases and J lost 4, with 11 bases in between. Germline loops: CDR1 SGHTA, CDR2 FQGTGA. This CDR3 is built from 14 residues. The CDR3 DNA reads TGTGCCAGCAGCTTAGGCAGGGGTTCCTATGGCTACACCTTC. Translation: CASSLGRGSYGYTF.

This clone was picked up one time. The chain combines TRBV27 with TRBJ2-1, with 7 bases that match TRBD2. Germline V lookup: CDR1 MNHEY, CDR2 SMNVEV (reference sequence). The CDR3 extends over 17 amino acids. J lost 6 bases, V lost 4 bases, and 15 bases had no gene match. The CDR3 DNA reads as TGTGCCAGCAGTTCCCAGCCCCTAGTGGGGAGGGCCAATGAGCAGTTCTTC. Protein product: CASSSQPLVGRANEQFF.

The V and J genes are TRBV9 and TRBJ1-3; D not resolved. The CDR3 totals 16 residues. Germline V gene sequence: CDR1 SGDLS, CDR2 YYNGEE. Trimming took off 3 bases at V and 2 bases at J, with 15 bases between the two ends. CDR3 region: CASSANSLRAGNTIYF. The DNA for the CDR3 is TGTGCCAGCAGCGCGAACTCCCTTAGGGCTGGAAACACCATATATTTT. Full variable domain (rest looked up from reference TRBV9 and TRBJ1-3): DSGVTQTPKHLITATGQRVTLRCSPRSGDLSVYWYQQSLDQGLQFLIQYYNGEERAKGNILERFSAQQFPDLHSELNLSSLELGDSALYFCASSANSLRAGNTIYFGEGSWLTVV.

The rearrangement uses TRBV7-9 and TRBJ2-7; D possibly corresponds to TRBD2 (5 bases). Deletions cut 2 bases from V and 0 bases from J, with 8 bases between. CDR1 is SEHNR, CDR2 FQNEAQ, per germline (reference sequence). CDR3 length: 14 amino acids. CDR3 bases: TGTGCCAGCAGCTTAAGTCGGGACTCCTACGAGCAGTACTTC. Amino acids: CASSLSRDSYEQYF.

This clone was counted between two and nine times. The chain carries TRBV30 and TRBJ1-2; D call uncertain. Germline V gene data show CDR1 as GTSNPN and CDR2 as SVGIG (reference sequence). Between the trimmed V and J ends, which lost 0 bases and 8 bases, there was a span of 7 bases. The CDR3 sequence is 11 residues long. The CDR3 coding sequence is TGTGCCTGGAGTGTAGGGAGCGGCTACACCTTC. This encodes CAWSVGSGYTF.

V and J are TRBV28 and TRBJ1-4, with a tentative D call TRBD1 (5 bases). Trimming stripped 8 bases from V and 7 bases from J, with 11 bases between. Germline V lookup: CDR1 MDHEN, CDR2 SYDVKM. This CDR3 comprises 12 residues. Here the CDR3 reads CASSRDGEKLFF. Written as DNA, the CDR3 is TGTGCCAGCTCCCGGGACGGTGAAAAACTGTTTTTT.

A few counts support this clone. This CDR3 reads CASSYRGLETQYF. DNA for the CDR3: TGTGCCAGCAGCTACAGGGGGCTGGAGACCCAGTACTTC. V gene TRBV5-4 combines with J gene TRBJ2-5, with 9 bases matching TRBD1. The CDR3 runs to 13 residues. The J segment lost 5 bases and the V segment lost 3 bases, leaving 2 bases of the junction unmatched. Per the germline V gene, CDR1 is SGHNT and CDR2 is YYREEE (reference sequence).